The 25 T cell receptor beta chains below all came from one sample that was sequenced in a study of cytomegalovirus exposure and HLA in healthy donors. The repertoire was sequenced with immunoSEQ multiplex PCR; TCRdb's copy has only in-frame clones and lacks some. The sample yields about 150,000 clones, 86% seen once. What was sequenced was PBMCs. Source of these receptors: a human donor in good health.

J is TRBJ1-4 and V is TRBV5-1; TRBD1 agrees at 7 bases. Trimming at V came to 2 bases and at J to 5 bases, leaving 3 bases not matched to a gene. Germline loops: CDR1 SGHRS, CDR2 YFSETQ. The CDR3 length is 14 residues. CDR3 nucleotides: TGCGCCAGCAGCTTCGGGACAGCCAATGAAAAACTGTTTTTT. Its translation: CASSFGTANEKLFF.

The genes are TRBV6-5 and TRBJ1-4; tentatively, D is TRBD1 (6 bases). In germline, CDR1 is MNHEY, CDR2 SVGAGI. The CDR3 covers 14 residues. V was trimmed by 5 bases and J by 5 bases, leaving 12 bases between them. The CDR3 region is CASSPGTKNEKLFF. The CDR3 DNA sequence: TGTGCCAGCAGTCCCGGGACAAAAAATGAAAAACTGTTTTTT.

V and J are TRBV6-1 and TRBJ2-7; 12 nucleotides line up with TRBD2. The J segment lost 6 bases and the V segment lost 1 base, leaving 10 bases of the junction unmatched. The CDR3 contains 17 residues. The germline V gene has CDR1 MNHNS and CDR2 SASEGT. In DNA form, the CDR3 reads TGTGCCAGCAGTGAAGGACTAGCGGGAGCCCGTGGTGGCGAGCAGTACTTC. Encoded protein: CASSEGLAGARGGEQYF.

V usage is TRBV18 and J usage is TRBJ1-2; TRBD1 matches at 8 bases. V gave up 3 bases and J gave up 3 bases; unmatched junction bases: 6. CDR1 and CDR2 from the germline V gene are KGHSH and LQKENI. The CDR3 spans 15 residues. The CDR3 loop is CASSPGQDDYYGYTF. For the CDR3, the DNA is TGTGCCAGCTCACCGGGACAGGATGACTACTATGGCTACACCTTC.

The chain is built from TRBV28 and TRBJ1-2; D is perhaps TRBD1 (6 bases). V dropped 5 bases and J dropped 10 bases, with 23 bases sitting between them. Germline V gene lookup returns CDR1 MDHEN and CDR2 SYDVKM. CDR3 length equals 15 residues. For the CDR3, the DNA is TGTGCCAGCAGTACACACGCTACAGGGTTAGTGGACTACACCTTC. Its translation: CASSTHATGLVDYTF.

V usage is TRBV5-8 and J usage is TRBJ2-1, with D unclear. This CDR3 has 13 amino acids. Trimming pared 4 bases from V and 7 bases from J, leaving 12 bases between. Germline V CDR1 and CDR2: SGHTS, YDEGEE. The CDR3 region has the DNA TGTGCCAGCAGCCCACTCACCCGAAATGAGCAGTTCTTC. Amino acids: CASSPLTRNEQFF.

V gene TRBV7-9 combines with J gene TRBJ2-7; 9 nucleotides agree with TRBD2. Germline V lookup: CDR1 SEHNR, CDR2 FQNEAQ (reference sequence). The CDR3 totals 15 residues. With 4 bases clipped from V and 0 bases from J, the junction kept 4 bases outside the gene matches. CDR3 bases: TGTGCCAGCAGCTCCATAGCGGGAGTCTCCTACGAGCAGTACTTC. It codes for CASSSIAGVSYEQYF.

CDR3 residues: CASSMAGPYGYTF. CDR3 nucleotide sequence: TGTGCCAGTAGTATGGCGGGACCATATGGCTACACCTTC. The chain employs TRBV19 and TRBJ1-2, with a weak D call TRBD1 (5 bases). The CDR3 runs to 13 residues. V was shortened by 3 bases and J by 5 bases, with 10 bases between the two germline ends. CDR1 is LNHDA, CDR2 SQIVND, per germline (reference sequence).

The J gene is TRBJ2-2, the V gene TRBV2, with 7 bases identical to TRBD1. Germline loops: CDR1 SNHLY, CDR2 FYNNEI. The CDR3 is 16 residues long. Losses at the gene ends were 5 bases for V and 5 bases for J; bases not matched to a gene: 11. The CDR3 bases are TGTGCCAGCAGTCCGGGACAGACCTATTATACCGGGGAGCTGTTTTTT. It encodes CASSPGQTYYTGELFF.

The chain couples TRBV4-3 to TRBJ2-2, with TRBD2 matching over 13 bases. The CDR3 consists of 21 residues. Germline V gene lookup returns CDR1 LGHNA and CDR2 YSLEER. J was trimmed by 1 base and V by 1 base; bases with no gene match: 12. The CDR3 region has the DNA TGCGCCAGCAGCCAAGCTTTAGGGCGGGGACTAGCGGGGTTGAACACCGGGGAGCTGTTTTTT. It encodes CASSQALGRGLAGLNTGELFF.

The V call is TRBV7-2, the J call TRBJ2-7; 9 nucleotides agree with TRBD1. The germline gives CDR1 SGHTA, CDR2 FQGNSA. The length of the CDR3 is 16 residues. Trimming took 4 bases from V and 1 from J; bases not matched to a gene: 8. The CDR3: CASSSRDRAGSYEQYF. In DNA form, the CDR3 reads TGTGCCAGCAGCTCCCGGGACAGGGCGGGGTCCTACGAGCAGTACTTC.

The chain uses TRBV30 and TRBJ2-7, with 8 bases aligning to TRBD1. Germline V gene sequence: CDR1 GTSNPN, CDR2 SVGIG (reference sequence). V trimming: 5 bases; J trimming: 0 bases; junction bases outside the gene matches: 6. The CDR3 contains 14 residues. The CDR3 sequence is CAWAQGGSSYEQYF. CDR3 bases: TGTGCCTGGGCACAGGGGGGCTCCTCCTACGAGCAGTACTTC.

CDR3 nucleotides: TGCGCCAGCAGCCTCCTTCCAGCGGGGAGACAAGAGACCCAGTACTTC. This gives the protein CASSLLPAGRQETQYF. The chain employs TRBV5-1 and TRBJ2-5; 7 positions match TRBD2. CDR3 size: 16 residues. Germline CDR1 is SGHRS and CDR2 is YFSETQ. V shed 4 bases and J 2 bases; nucleotides not matched to a gene: 11.

The chain carries TRBV6-5 and TRBJ1-2; D perhaps matches TRBD1 (6 bases). Germline CDR1 is MNHEY and CDR2 is SVGAGI. V was shortened by 6 bases and J by 2 bases, with 16 bases between the two germline ends. This CDR3 is built from 15 residues. CDR3 loop: CASRIPNQGNYGYTF. CDR3 sequence (DNA): TGTGCCAGCAGAATACCGAATCAGGGGAACTATGGCTACACCTTC.

The genes are TRBV5-1 and TRBJ2-1, with TRBD1 matching over 9 bases. V gave up 2 bases and J gave up 6 bases; unmatched junction bases: 6. Germline V gene data show CDR1 as SGHRS and CDR2 as YFSETQ. The length of the CDR3 is 15 residues. CDR3 region: CASSFGTGRINEQFF. For the CDR3, the DNA is TGCGCCAGCAGCTTCGGGACAGGGAGGATCAATGAGCAGTTCTTC. The variable domain in full, completed from reference TRBV5-1 and TRBJ2-1, reads KAGVTQTPRYLIKTRGQQVTLSCSPISGHRSVSWYQQTPGQGLQFLFEYFSETQRNKGNFPGRFSGRQFSNSRSEMNVSTLELGDSALYLCASSFGTGRINEQFFGPGTRLTVL.

This sequence joins TRBV6-1 and TRBJ1-5; 7 nucleotides match TRBD1. Germline CDR1 reads MNHNS; CDR2 reads SASEGT. The CDR3 contains 15 residues. J lost 2 bases, V lost 3 bases, and 4 bases had no gene match. CDR3 nucleotides: TGTGCCAGCAGTGACCCAGGGACAGGCAATCAGCCCCAGCATTTT. Protein: CASSDPGTGNQPQHF.

The chain uses TRBV5-6 and TRBJ1-1; weak D call: TRBD1 (5 bases). The germline V and J ends were trimmed by 4 bases and 8 bases, with 21 bases remaining between them. This CDR3 contains 15 residues. Germline CDR1 is SGHDT and CDR2 is YYEEEE. CDR3 coding DNA: TGTGCCAGCAGCCAGGGAGGACCGAGCAGCGCAGAAGCTTTCTTT. This sequence encodes CASSQGGPSSAEAFF.

CDR3 residues: CASSLTVLRYYTEAFF. CDR3 bases: TGTGCCAGTAGTCTAACTGTGCTGCGGTACTACACTGAAGCTTTCTTT. The rearrangement links TRBV19 to TRBJ1-1; D unclear. The CDR3 covers 16 residues. Germline V gene data show CDR1 as LNHDA and CDR2 as SQIVND (reference sequence). V lost 5 bases and J lost 3, with 19 bases in between.

The rearrangement joins TRBV9 to TRBJ1-5; TRBD1 matches 8 bases. CDR1 is SGDLS and CDR2 is YYNGEE in the germline V gene. The CDR3 runs to 15 residues. J lost 4 bases, V lost 2 bases, and 5 bases had no gene match. CDR3: CASSVSGGDNQPQHF. CDR3 DNA sequence: TGTGCCAGCAGCGTCTCAGGGGGCGATAATCAGCCCCAGCATTTT.

A few counts support this clone. V gene TRBV4-1 combines with J gene TRBJ2-7; TRBD2 might be the D (5 bases). The CDR3 has 14 amino acids. The V gene's germline CDR1 is MGHRA and CDR2 YSYEKL. Trimming left V 4 bases short and J 3 bases short, with 13 bases between. CDR3 sequence: CASSPEVGFYEQYF. The DNA for the CDR3 is TGCGCCAGCAGCCCGGAGGTGGGTTTCTACGAGCAGTACTTC.

The chain links TRBV6-1 to TRBJ1-3; 7 nucleotides agree with TRBD1. The germline CDR1 and CDR2 sequences are MNHNS and SASEGT. This CDR3 region has 13 residues. J was trimmed by 6 bases and V by 10 bases; bases with no gene match: 9. The chain's CDR3 is CATLPGQSNTIYF. In DNA, the CDR3 is TGTGCCACCCTACCGGGACAGTCAAACACCATATATTTT.

The chain links TRBV19 to TRBJ1-1, with D perhaps matching TRBD1 (6 bases). The CDR3 consists of 14 residues. Germline V gene lookup returns CDR1 LNHDA and CDR2 SQIVND (reference sequence). With 8 bases removed from V and 4 bases from J, the gap between germline ends came to 17 bases. Here the CDR3 reads CASRRGKGSTEAFF. CDR3 bases: TGTGCCAGTCGAAGGGGGAAAGGGAGCACTGAAGCTTTCTTT.

This clone was recorded a few times. J is TRBJ2-7 and V is TRBV2; 7 bases line up with TRBD1. The CDR3 is 14 amino acids. The V gene's germline CDR1 is SNHLY and CDR2 FYNNEI. With V trimmed by 8 bases and J by 3 bases, 10 bases remained unmatched. CDR3 sequence reads: CASGGTGVGYEQYF. CDR3 bases: TGTGCCAGCGGGGGCACAGGGGTTGGCTACGAGCAGTACTTC.

The chain has TRBV7-2 and TRBJ1-2; 11 bases match TRBD1. Germline CDR1 is SGHTA and CDR2 is FQGNSA. J gave up 6 bases and V 2 bases, and 5 bases lay outside the gene matches. The CDR3 runs to 15 residues. CDR3 loop: CASSLQGQGVDGYTF. DNA for the CDR3: TGTGCCAGCAGCTTACAGGGACAGGGGGTAGATGGCTACACCTTC.

The CDR3 spells CASSLTQGIADEAFF. The CDR3 DNA sequence: TGTGCCAGCAGTTTAACTCAGGGTATCGCCGATGAAGCTTTCTTT. The genes are TRBV28 and TRBJ1-1; weak D call: TRBD1 (5 bases). Germline V gene lookup returns CDR1 MDHEN and CDR2 SYDVKM. Trimming pared 2 bases from V and 7 bases from J, leaving 17 bases between. The CDR3 is 15 residues long.